This entry lists 29 T cell receptor beta chains sequenced from one sample in a study of vaccination and CD4 T cells after COVID-19. These receptors have no known antigen. The Oncomine TCR Beta short-read assay was applied to DNA of cultured CD4+ T cells. TCRdb reanalysed the PCR reads using MiXCR and keeps one entry per CDR3 protein. The profile shows 15,000 to 20,000 distinct CDR3 sequences, about 35% of them singletons. This sample's treatment: approximately 11-day PBMC culture with coronavirus spike peptide pools or control peptides (ViraFEST assay). The sample taken for sequencing was cultured CD4+ T cells from blood. Source of these receptors: a human donor with COVID-19.

This chain uses TRBV9 with TRBJ1-1; TRBD1 might be the D (5 bases). Germline V gives CDR1 SGDLS, CDR2 YYNGEE. Trimming shortened V by 3 bases and J by 9 bases, and 18 bases separated the two germline ends. This CDR3 is 14 amino acids long. This chain's CDR3 is CASSAGQGTLKAFF. DNA for the CDR3: TGTGCCAGCAGCGCGGGGCAAGGAACTCTAAAAGCTTTCTTT.

For the CDR3, the DNA is TGTGCCACCAGTGGCAGGGGTCAGACCCAGTACTTC. This translates into CATSGRGQTQYF. The chain uses TRBV24-1 and TRBJ2-5, with D perhaps TRBD1 (6 bases). The CDR3 loop spans 12 amino acids. The germline CDR1 and CDR2 sequences are KGHDR and SFDVKD. The V gene lost 5 bases and the J gene lost 6 bases, with 9 bases spanning the gap.

The rearrangement links TRBV20-1 to TRBJ1-5; 7 positions agree with TRBD1. The CDR3 is 15 amino acids. CDR1 and CDR2 from the germline V gene are DFQATT and SNEGSKA (reference sequence). V trimming: 2 bases; J trimming: 2 bases; junction bases outside the gene matches: 6. CDR3 amino acids: CSARLQGRRNQPQHF. For the CDR3, the DNA is TGCAGTGCTAGACTACAGGGGAGACGCAATCAGCCCCAGCATTTT.

This clonotype was detected only a few times. The chain has TRBV6-1 and TRBJ1-6; TRBD1 matches 8 bases. The trim removed 7 bases at V and 7 bases at J, leaving 6 bases unmatched. Germline V gene data show CDR1 as MNHNS and CDR2 as SASEGT. The CDR3 has 14 residues. CDR3 bases: TGTGCCAGCACCGGACAGGGTGAGAATTCACCCCTCCACTTT. Protein sequence: CASTGQGENSPLHF.

The J gene is TRBJ1-5, the V gene TRBV2; TRBD1 aligns across 9 bases. Germline CDR1 and CDR2: SNHLY and FYNNEI. The CDR3 loop spans 16 amino acids. Trimming at V came to 6 bases and at J to 2 bases, leaving 8 bases not matched to a gene. CDR3 DNA: TGTGCCAGCAGCGCTACAGGGGGCTATGGCAATCAGCCCCAGCATTTT. It translates to CASSATGGYGNQPQHF.

This chain connects TRBV28 to TRBJ1-1, with TRBD1 matching over 7 bases. From germline, CDR1 is MDHEN and CDR2 SYDVKM. The CDR3 is made up of 18 amino acids. The V gene end was trimmed by 8 bases and the J gene end by 1 base; junction bases not matched to a gene: 19. The CDR3 loop is CASHSTGAGGFSNTEAFF. The CDR3 coding sequence is TGTGCCAGCCATTCAACCGGGGCAGGGGGATTTTCGAACACTGAAGCTTTCTTT.

The chain has TRBV10-3 and TRBJ2-2; D unclear. The CDR3 runs to 14 residues. Per the germline V gene, CDR1 is ENHRY and CDR2 is SYGVKD. V dropped 3 bases and J dropped 0 bases, with 5 bases sitting between them. CDR3 bases: TGTGCCATCAGTGATATAACGAACACCGGGGAGCTGTTTTTT. Translating it yields CAISDITNTGELFF.

This clonotype was seen a few times. The J gene is TRBJ2-7, the V gene TRBV7-6; D might be TRBD2 (7 bases). V dropped 6 bases and J dropped 1 base, with 16 bases sitting between them. The germline V gene encodes CDR1 SGHVS and CDR2 FNYEAQ. This CDR3 is built from 15 residues. CDR3 loop: CASSRGGSGSYEQYF. The CDR3 DNA sequence: TGTGCCAGCAGTAGGGGGGGGTCCGGTTCCTACGAGCAGTACTTC.

As DNA, the CDR3 is TGTGCCAGCAGGGAGCAGGGATCTAGCAATCAGCCCCAGCATTTT. Its protein is CASREQGSSNQPQHF. The chain joins TRBV6-1 to TRBJ1-5; a possible D gene is TRBD1 (5 bases). This CDR3 is 15 amino acids long. Germline V lookup: CDR1 MNHNS, CDR2 SASEGT. V lost 6 bases and J lost 0, with 12 bases in between.

The rearrangement links TRBV20-1 to TRBJ1-5; possibly TRBD1 for D (5 bases). Germline assignment: CDR1 DFQATT and CDR2 SNEGSKA (reference sequence). This CDR3 has 13 residues. The V and J ends lost 3 bases and 3 bases respectively, with 9 bases between them. The CDR3 nucleotides are TGCAGTGCTAGGGGACCGACCAATCAGCCCCAGCATTTT. Translation gives CSARGPTNQPQHF.

This clonotype was seen a few times. The chain couples TRBV20-1 to TRBJ1-5, with D perhaps matching TRBD1 (5 bases). This CDR3 comprises 14 residues. V shed 3 bases and J shed 7 bases, with 16 bases lying between them. Germline CDR1 reads DFQATT; CDR2 reads SNEGSKA (reference sequence). The CDR3 coding sequence is TGCAGTGCTAGTCGGGACCCGGAGGGGCAGCCCCAGCATTTT. Protein sequence: CSASRDPEGQPQHF.

This chain links TRBV19 with TRBJ2-7, with D hard to call. The germline V and J ends were trimmed by 5 bases and 5 bases, with 10 bases remaining between them. The CDR3 spans 12 residues. Germline CDR1 is LNHDA and CDR2 is SQIVND (reference sequence). The CDR3 bases are TGTGCCAGTAGTTTTCTGGGAAACGAGCAGTACTTC. This gives the protein CASSFLGNEQYF.

This clonotype was found a few times. The chain employs TRBV6-2 or TRBV6-3 and TRBJ1-1; the D is unclear. The V end lost 0 bases, the J end lost 6 bases, and 8 bases lay between the germline ends. From germline, CDR1 is MNHEY and CDR2 SVGEGT. The CDR3 covers 13 residues. For the CDR3, the DNA is TGTGCCAGCAGTTACTCGAGTAACCCTGAAGCTTTCTTT. This sequence encodes CASSYSSNPEAFF.

V usage is TRBV6-1 and J usage is TRBJ1-5; weak D call: TRBD1 (5 bases). CDR3 length equals 15 residues. Trimming took off 6 bases at V and 0 bases at J, with 12 bases between the two ends. Per the germline V gene, CDR1 is MNHNS and CDR2 is SASEGT. The CDR3 loop is CASSDSGYSNQPQHF. The CDR3 DNA reads TGTGCCAGCAGCGACAGCGGTTATAGCAATCAGCCCCAGCATTTT.

This clonotype has just a few counts. The genes are TRBV11-2 and TRBJ1-1; 9 nucleotides match TRBD1. V shed 2 bases and J 5 bases; nucleotides not matched to a gene: 3. This CDR3 is 14 amino acids long. Germline V gene lookup returns CDR1 SGHAT and CDR2 FQNNGV. Here the CDR3 reads CASSLLTGGTEAFF. The CDR3 DNA is TGTGCCAGCAGCTTACTGACAGGGGGGACTGAAGCTTTCTTT. The whole variable domain, filled in from reference TRBV11-2 and TRBJ1-1, reads EAGVAQSPRYKIIEKRQSVAFWCNPISGHATLYWYQQILGQGPKLLIQFQNNGVVDDSQLPKDRFSAERLKGVDSTLKIQPAKLEDSAVYLCASSLLTGGTEAFFGQGTRLTVV.

This clonotype has just a few counts. The rearrangement uses TRBV20-1 and TRBJ1-1; D gene unclear. There are 12 residues in the CDR3. V was shortened by 4 bases and J by 6 bases, with 12 bases between the two germline ends. Germline V gene sequence: CDR1 DFQATT, CDR2 SNEGSKA (reference sequence). The CDR3 DNA reads as TGCAGTGCTAAGCCGACGGTATCTGAAGCTTTCTTT. It codes for CSAKPTVSEAFF.

This clonotype ranks as medium-sized. The V gene is TRBV6-1, the J gene TRBJ1-5; tentatively, D is TRBD1 (6 bases). This CDR3 is 16 amino acids long. Germline V gives CDR1 MNHNS, CDR2 SASEGT. Trimming shortened V by 6 bases and J by 7 bases, and 22 bases separated the two germline ends. CDR3 in DNA: TGTGCCAGCAGAAACCGGGGGCGGGGGGCAAGGCAGCCCCAGCATTTT. This encodes CASRNRGRGARQPQHF.

V and J are TRBV5-1 and TRBJ1-1; tentatively, D is TRBD1 (5 bases). Germline assignment: CDR1 SGHRS and CDR2 YFSETQ. V was shortened by 2 bases and J by 1 base, with 9 bases between the two germline ends. The CDR3 is made up of 14 amino acids. The CDR3 protein is CASSFGGGNTEAFF. CDR3 coding DNA: TGCGCCAGCAGCTTCGGGGGTGGGAACACTGAAGCTTTCTTT.

The chain carries TRBV12-3 or TRBV12-4 and TRBJ1-1, with D unresolved. There are 14 residues in the CDR3. V lost 3 bases and J lost 3, with 11 bases in between. CDR3 loop: CASSFRIVDTEAFF. DNA for the CDR3: TGTGCCAGCAGTTTCCGAATTGTGGACACTGAAGCTTTCTTT.

This clonotype was recorded a few times. The gene calls are TRBV12-3 or TRBV12-4 and TRBJ1-6; D remains ambiguous. This CDR3 comprises 13 residues. V was clipped by 4 bases and J by 3 bases, with 4 bases between them. DNA of the CDR3: TGTGCCAGCAGTTATAACTATAATTCACCCCTCCACTTT. This gives the protein CASSYNYNSPLHF.

The chain combines TRBV6-1 with TRBJ1-2, with D unclear. V was trimmed by 8 bases and J by 1 base, leaving 11 bases between them. Germline CDR1 MNHNS, CDR2 SASEGT. The CDR3 length is 13 residues. The CDR3 protein is CASGVESNYGYTF. CDR3 nucleotides: TGTGCCAGCGGGGTGGAGAGTAACTATGGCTACACCTTC.

The chain is built from TRBV11-1 and TRBJ1-6; no clear D. Germline V lookup: CDR1 SGHAT, CDR2 FQDESV (reference sequence). The CDR3 is 15 residues long. V dropped 3 bases and J dropped 0 bases, with 6 bases sitting between them. The CDR3 spells CASSFSGSYNSPLHF. CDR3 DNA: TGTGCCAGCAGCTTTTCGGGCTCCTATAATTCACCCCTCCACTTT.

This clonotype was seen a handful of times. The chain joins TRBV27 to TRBJ1-4; D gene ambiguous. CDR1 MNHEY and CDR2 SMNVEV come from the germline V gene (reference sequence). The length of the CDR3 is 16 residues. V was pared by 4 bases and J by 7 bases, with 19 bases between. The CDR3 DNA reads TGTGCCAGCAGTTCGACGGCCGCAGCGGGCGGTGAAAAACTGTTTTTT. This encodes CASSSTAAAGGEKLFF.

The chain joins TRBV6-5 to TRBJ2-2, with D hard to call. The CDR3 has 13 residues. CDR1 is MNHEY and CDR2 is SVGAGI in the germline V gene. V was pared by 2 bases and J by 4 bases, with 5 bases between. The CDR3 here is CASSYPGTGELFF. The CDR3 DNA sequence: TGTGCCAGCAGTTACCCCGGCACCGGGGAGCTGTTTTTT.

This clonotype was counted between two and nine times. The chain is built from TRBV27 and TRBJ1-3; maybe TRBD1 (5 bases). This CDR3 region has 15 residues. Trimming stripped 5 bases from V and 0 bases from J, with 11 bases between. Per the germline V gene, CDR1 is MNHEY and CDR2 is SMNVEV (reference sequence). Written as DNA, the CDR3 is TGTGCCAGCAGTAGGGACCGGAGCTCTGGAAACACCATATATTTT. This encodes CASSRDRSSGNTIYF.

The chain carries TRBV24-1 and TRBJ1-2; 9 bases map to TRBD1. V shed 3 bases, J shed 8 bases, and the junction held 6 bases outside the gene matches. The CDR3 is 14 amino acids. The germline CDR1 and CDR2 sequences are KGHDR and SFDVKD. CDR3 residues: CATSDAGQGPGYTF. Written as DNA, the CDR3 is TGTGCCACCAGTGATGCGGGACAGGGACCCGGCTACACCTTC.

This clonotype rates as medium-sized (0.01 to 0.1%). The chain uses TRBV20-1 and TRBJ1-2, with D perhaps matching TRBD1 (6 bases). This CDR3 is built from 15 residues. Between the trimmed V and J ends, which lost 4 bases and 3 bases, there was a span of 18 bases. Per the germline V gene, CDR1 is DFQATT and CDR2 is SNEGSKA (reference sequence). The CDR3 loop is CSATSGGRTHYGYTF. CDR3 DNA: TGCAGTGCTACCTCGGGGGGCCGAACACACTATGGCTACACCTTC.

V is TRBV7-2 and J is TRBJ1-4; possibly TRBD1 for D (6 bases). The V and J ends lost 2 bases and 6 bases respectively, with 13 bases between them. This CDR3 is built from 15 residues. The V gene's germline CDR1 is SGHTA and CDR2 FQGNSA. The CDR3: CASSLFSGADEKLFF. The CDR3 DNA reads as TGTGCCAGCAGCTTATTCTCAGGGGCAGATGAAAAACTGTTTTTT.

This clonotype has only a few counts. The chain is built from TRBV19 and TRBJ1-2; tentative D call: TRBD1 (6 bases). The V end lost 6 bases, the J end lost 2 bases, and 19 bases lay between the germline ends. Germline CDR1 LNHDA, CDR2 SQIVND (reference sequence). The CDR3 sequence is 16 residues long. CDR3 loop: CASRNWARGQNYGYTF. CDR3 nucleotides: TGTGCCAGTAGAAATTGGGCCCGGGGGCAGAACTATGGCTACACCTTC.